These 24 T cell receptor beta chains originate from one sample sequenced in a study of T cell clonality in common variable immunodeficiency. Overall study findings and caveats: Reportedly, TCR beta sequences from common variable immunodeficiency showed fewer deletions and N-nucleotide insertions.

Clones were read by immunoSEQ multiplex PCR, and TCRdb kept only the in-frame ones, dropping some. Observed in the sample are 25,000 to 35,000 clones, none of them singletons. Their cognate antigens are unknown. Sequencing was performed on peripheral blood mononuclear cells. These TCRs come from a human donor with common variable immunodeficiency.

A word on this clone: Read data end 3 residues before the CDR3 end; the end is taken from the germline J gene. The J gene is TRBJ1-2, the V gene TRBV19, with TRBD1 identical over 8 bases. Germline V gives CDR1 LNHDA, CDR2 SQIVND (reference sequence). With V trimmed by 5 bases and J by 6 bases, 5 bases remained unmatched. The length of the CDR3 is 13 residues. The CDR3 here is CASSVNRGDGYTF. The CDR3 bases that were read are TGTGCCAGTAGTGTAAACAGGGGGGATGGC.

The sample holds many counts of this clone. CDR3 DNA (partial): TGTGCCAGCAGCCCCCTTAGGAACACTGAA. This translates into CASSPLRNTE. The entire CDR3 reads CASSPLRNTEAFF. V and J are TRBV5-6 and TRBJ1-1; D remains ambiguous. The read terminates 3 residues before the CDR3 end, so the remaining end is supplied by the germline J gene. V dropped 4 bases and J dropped 1 base, with 8 bases sitting between them. In germline, CDR1 is SGHDT, CDR2 YYEEEE. The CDR3 is 13 residues long.

This clone is deemed medium-sized. The read halts 3 residues ahead of the CDR3 end, with the missing end drawn from the germline J gene. This rearrangement joins TRBV5-1 to TRBJ2-3, with TRBD1 identical over 10 bases. Germline V gives CDR1 SGHRS, CDR2 YFSETQ. The length of the CDR3 is 16 residues. With V trimmed by 4 bases and J by 0 bases, 5 bases remained unmatched. CDR3 bases read: TGCGCCAGCAGCGATGAGGACAGGGGGAGCACAGATACG. Translating gives CASSDEDRGSTDT. The CDR3, in full, reads CASSDEDRGSTDTQYF.

As to this clone: Read data end 3 residues before the CDR3 end; the end is taken from the germline J gene. The chain employs TRBV20-1 and TRBJ2-5; TRBD2 matches 16 bases. CDR1 DFQATT and CDR2 SNEGSKA come from the germline V gene (reference sequence). The CDR3 sequence is 17 residues long. J lost 2 bases, V lost 3 bases, and 6 bases had no gene match. The sequenced CDR3 bases are TGCAGTGCTAGCAGGGGACTAGCGGGGGGGGAACAAGAGACC. Translation gives CSASRGLAGGEQET. The CDR3, in full, reads CSASRGLAGGEQETQYF.

This clone was counted ten times or more. Read sequence stops 3 residues before the CDR3 end, and the germline J gene provides the missing end. V gene TRBV14 combines with J gene TRBJ1-1; a possible D gene is TRBD1 (5 bases). Trimming pared 4 bases from V and 1 base from J, leaving 16 bases between. Germline V lookup: CDR1 SGHDN, CDR2 FVKESK. This CDR3 has 16 amino acids. CDR3 in amino acids: CASSPYPSTANTEAFF. The DNA read from the CDR3 is TGTGCCAGCAGCCCCTATCCCTCGACAGCGAACACTGAA.

This clone came up a few times. The CDR3 end falls 3 residues outside the read, so it is completed with the germline J gene. The chain joins TRBV7-9 to TRBJ2-7; TRBD2 matches 10 bases. Germline CDR1 SEHNR, CDR2 FQNEAQ (reference sequence). The V gene end was trimmed by 7 bases and the J gene end by 2 bases; junction bases not matched to a gene: 8. The CDR3 consists of 15 residues. The CDR3 region is CASTHTSGNPYEQYF. The CDR3 bases that were read are TGTGCCAGCACCCATACTAGCGGGAACCCCTACGAG.

This clone was counted between two and nine times. The DNA ends 3 residues before the CDR3 does, and the rest of the CDR3 is filled in from the germline J gene. The chain recombines TRBV30 with TRBJ1-5; TRBD1 agrees at 8 bases. V shed 5 bases and J 0 bases; nucleotides not matched to a gene: 12. The germline V gene encodes CDR1 GTSNPN and CDR2 SVGIG (reference sequence). CDR3 length: 17 amino acids. The CDR3 here is CAWGGGTGGYSNQPQHF. Incomplete CDR3 DNA: TGTGCCTGGGGAGGGGGGACAGGCGGCTATAGCAATCAGCCC. The variable domain in full, with the rest retrieved from reference TRBV30 and TRBJ1-5, is SQTIHQWPATLVQPVGSPLSLECTVEGTSNPNLYWYRQAAGRGLQLLFYSVGIGQISSEVPQNLSASRPQDRQFILSSKKLLLSDSGFYLCAWGGGTGGYSNQPQHFGDGTRLSIL.

About this clone itself: Sequencing ends 3 residues short of the CDR3 end; the germline J gene provides the rest. This chain links TRBV7-6 with TRBJ2-7; 14 bases match TRBD2. This CDR3 has 18 amino acids. Trimming removed 1 base from V and 0 bases from J; junction bases left unmatched: 5. The germline V gene encodes CDR1 SGHVS and CDR2 FNYEAQ. Partial CDR3 DNA: TGTGCCAGCAGCTTAGTCGGGACTAGCGGGGGCCTCTCCTACGAG. Translated, it gives CASSLVGTSGGLSYE. In full, the CDR3 reads CASSLVGTSGGLSYEQYF.

As concerns this clone: The sequenced fragment ends 3 residues before the CDR3 boundary, so the rest is inferred from the germline J gene. The rearrangement links TRBV19 to TRBJ1-5, with D uncertain. Trimming took 2 bases from V and 4 from J, leaving 12 bases between them. The CDR3 sequence is 15 residues long. Germline values: CDR1 LNHDA, CDR2 SQIVND (reference sequence). The CDR3 protein is CASSINAGRNQPQHF. The sequenced CDR3 bases are TGTGCCAGTAGTATAAACGCAGGAAGAAATCAGCCC. The full variable domain, its missing parts supplied by reference TRBV19 and TRBJ1-5, is DGGITQSPKYLFRKEGQNVTLSCEQNLNHDAMYWYRQDPGQGLRLIYYSQIVNDFQKGDIAEGYSVSREKKESFPLTVTSAQKNPTAFYLCASSINAGRNQPQHFGDGTRLSIL.

In this sample, this clone turned up many times. Read data end 3 residues before the CDR3 end; the end is taken from the germline J gene. V is TRBV5-4 and J is TRBJ1-2; the match to TRBD1 covers 7 bases. CDR3 length: 12 amino acids. CDR1 is SGHNT and CDR2 is YYREEE in the germline V gene (reference sequence). With V trimmed by 3 bases and J by 5 bases, 1 base remained unmatched. The CDR3 reads CASSSGGYGYTF. Incomplete CDR3 DNA: TGTGCCAGCAGCTCAGGGGGGTATGGC.

In this sample, this clone turned up a few times. The sequence runs out 3 residues before the end of the CDR3; the remainder is reconstructed from the germline J gene. The genes are TRBV7-8 and TRBJ1-6; 11 bases fit TRBD1. Germline V gene lookup returns CDR1 SGHVS and CDR2 FQNEAQ. Germline trimming cut 4 bases from V and 0 bases from J; bases unmatched to any gene: 2. The CDR3 covers 17 residues. The sequenced part of the CDR3 DNA is TGTGCCAGCAGCTACGGACAGGGGGCCTCCTATAATTCACCC. Amino acids: CASSYGQGASYNSP. The CDR3 as a whole reads CASSYGQGASYNSPLHF.

This clone has just a few counts. The read terminates 3 residues ahead of where the CDR3 ends, so the germline J gene completes it. The J gene is TRBJ2-7, the V gene TRBV20-1; 9 positions agree with TRBD2. J gave up 0 bases and V 5 bases, and 2 bases lay outside the gene matches. The CDR3 loop spans 13 amino acids. Germline CDR1 is DFQATT and CDR2 is SNEGSKA (reference sequence). The CDR3 sequence: CSAVAGVSYEQYF. CDR3 DNA (partial): TGCAGTGCTGTAGCGGGGGTCTCCTACGAG.

Ten or more counts support this clone. The sequenced fragment ends 3 residues before the CDR3 boundary, so the rest is inferred from the germline J gene. V is TRBV2 and J is TRBJ2-7, with 8 bases that match TRBD2. The CDR3 is 12 residues long. The ends lost 8 bases at V and 3 bases at J; junction bases unmatched: 3. Germline CDR1 reads SNHLY; CDR2 reads FYNNEI. The covered CDR3 bases are TGTGCCAGCCAGGCGGGGGGCTACGAG. Protein product: CASQAGGYE. The entire CDR3 sequence reads CASQAGGYEQYF.

Notes on this clone: From the germline J gene comes the end of the CDR3, since the read stops 3 residues before it. V is TRBV7-9 and J is TRBJ1-4; D possibly corresponds to TRBD1 (5 bases). Trimming took 7 bases from V and 8 from J, leaving 17 bases between them. This CDR3 has 14 residues. CDR1 SEHNR and CDR2 FQNEAQ come from the germline V gene (reference sequence). CDR3 DNA (partial): TGTGCCAGCACCTTTGGGGGGGTTAACGAAAAA. Its translation: CASTFGGVNEK. In full, the CDR3 is CASTFGGVNEKLFF.

This clone was counted many times. The read is 3 residues too short to cover the CDR3 end, so that end is filled in from the germline J gene. The rearrangement links TRBV5-1 to TRBJ2-3; a weak D match, TRBD2 (5 bases). V dropped 7 bases and J dropped 5 bases, with 8 bases sitting between them. The CDR3 covers 11 residues. The germline CDR1 and CDR2 sequences are SGHRS and YFSETQ. Partial CDR3 DNA: TGCGCCAGCCAGAGCGGAGATACG. Translating it yields CASQSGDT. The entire CDR3 protein reads CASQSGDTQYF. Based on the CDR3 plus reference TRBV5-1 and TRBJ2-3, the full variable domain is KAGVTQTPRYLIKTRGQQVTLSCSPISGHRSVSWYQQTPGQGLQFLFEYFSETQRNKGNFPGRFSGRQFSNSRSEMNVSTLELGDSALYLCASQSGDTQYFGPGTRLTVL.

With regard to this clone: The sequence runs out 3 residues before the end of the CDR3; the remainder is reconstructed from the germline J gene. The chain uses TRBV20-1 and TRBJ1-1; D is ambiguous. The CDR3 consists of 15 residues. Germline CDR1 reads DFQATT; CDR2 reads SNEGSKA (reference sequence). Trimming shortened V by 5 bases and J by 0 bases, and 16 bases separated the two germline ends. CDR3 DNA, as far as it was read: TGCAGTGCTCCCGTCACGTGGCAGATGAACACTGAA. Translated, it gives CSAPVTWQMNTE. The CDR3 as a whole reads CSAPVTWQMNTEAFF.

This clone was seen a handful of times. Sequencing ends 3 residues short of the CDR3 end; the germline J gene provides the rest. The chain uses TRBV30 and TRBJ1-4, with unresolved D. This CDR3 has 17 residues. V was shortened by 1 base and J by 7 bases, with 22 bases between the two germline ends. Germline CDR1 reads GTSNPN; CDR2 reads SVGIG (reference sequence). The part of the CDR3 DNA that was read is TGTGCCTGGAGTGACAGCGGGGTAATCGGCCCGGGTGAAAAA. This encodes CAWSDSGVIGPGEK. Given in full, the CDR3 is CAWSDSGVIGPGEKLFF.

As concerns this clone: The read comes to an end 3 residues before the CDR3 does, leaving the germline J gene to fill in the end. The rearrangement links TRBV2 to TRBJ1-1; D is unclear. The CDR3 has 15 residues. V gave up 3 bases and J gave up 2 bases, with 13 bases separating them. Germline assignment: CDR1 SNHLY and CDR2 FYNNEI. The covered CDR3 bases are TGTGCCAGCAGTGATATTTGGCCTGGCAACACTGAA. Translated, it gives CASSDIWPGNTE. The full CDR3 is CASSDIWPGNTEAFF.

This clone was seen only a few times. The read ends 3 residues early relative to the CDR3; the germline J gene fills the gap. This chain joins TRBV18 and TRBJ1-2; D gene unclear. Germline assignment: CDR1 KGHSH and CDR2 LQKENI. CDR3 length: 15 residues. V dropped 2 bases and J dropped 0 bases, with 10 bases sitting between them. The CDR3: CASSPTPTANYGYTF. CDR3 DNA (partial): TGTGCCAGCTCACCAACCCCAACAGCTAACTATGGC.

This clone showed up just a few times. The read stops 3 residues short of the end of the CDR3; the missing end is completed from the germline J gene. The chain has TRBV2 and TRBJ1-1; possible D gene TRBD1, 6 bases. V dropped 4 bases and J dropped 0 bases, with 15 bases sitting between them. This CDR3 comprises 16 residues. Germline loops: CDR1 SNHLY, CDR2 FYNNEI. The part of the CDR3 DNA that was read is TGTGCCAGCAGTGTTTTTGGGGGCACCATGAACACTGAA. This sequence encodes CASSVFGGTMNTE. The full CDR3 sequence reads CASSVFGGTMNTEAFF. Supplemented by reference TRBV2 and TRBJ1-1, the full variable domain reads EPEVTQTPSHQVTQMGQEVILRCVPISNHLYFYWYRQILGQKVEFLVSFYNNEISEKSEIFDDQFSVERPDGSNFTLKIRSTKLEDSAMYFCASSVFGGTMNTEAFFGQGTRLTVV.

This clone showed up many times. Coverage ceases 3 residues before the CDR3 finishes, and the germline J gene fills in the end. The chain links TRBV2 to TRBJ2-1; 12 bases align to TRBD2. This CDR3 has 15 amino acids. Trimming at V came to 5 bases and at J to 5 bases, leaving 4 bases not matched to a gene. Germline assignment: CDR1 SNHLY and CDR2 FYNNEI. CDR3 loop: CASSKLAGGHNEQFF. The covered CDR3 bases are TGTGCCAGCAGTAAGCTAGCGGGGGGGCACAATGAG.

This clone was observed a handful of times. Partial CDR3 DNA: TGTGCCAGCAGTTCGAGCGGGGCGCTCACAGATACG. Translation: CASSSSGALTDT. The complete CDR3 protein is CASSSSGALTDTQYF. V usage is TRBV7-3 and J usage is TRBJ2-3, with TRBD2 matching 7 bases. The missing CDR3 end, 3 residues past where the read stops, is filled in from the germline J gene. Germline trimming cut 6 bases from V and 2 bases from J; bases unmatched to any gene: 8. Germline V CDR1 and CDR2: SGHTA, FQGTGA. There are 15 residues in the CDR3.

This clone came up many times. The read ends 3 residues early relative to the CDR3; the germline J gene fills the gap. J is TRBJ1-1 and V is TRBV29-1; TRBD1 aligns across 8 bases. Germline V gene data show CDR1 as SQVTM and CDR2 as ANQGSEA. The CDR3 consists of 13 residues. V lost 6 bases to trimming and J lost 4 bases; unmatched junction nucleotides: 7. Here the CDR3 reads CSVSGGRSTEAFF. Partial CDR3 DNA: TGCAGCGTCTCAGGGGGCAGGAGCACTGAA.

This clone was observed at least ten times. Coverage ceases 3 residues before the CDR3 finishes, and the germline J gene fills in the end. The chain combines TRBV20-1 with TRBJ2-3, with TRBD2 identical over 11 bases. Looked up from germline, CDR1 is DFQATT and CDR2 is SNEGSKA (reference sequence). This CDR3 comprises 16 residues. With V trimmed by 3 bases and J by 1 base, 6 bases remained unmatched. The sequenced part of the CDR3 DNA is TGCAGTGCTAGTGTAGCGGGGGGGCCTCGCACAGATACG. This codes for CSASVAGGPRTDT. The complete CDR3 sequence is CSASVAGGPRTDTQYF.